The 30 T cell receptor beta chains reported below all come from one sample, sequenced in a study of blood T cell repertoires in COVID-19. Repertoires were generated with immunoSEQ multiplex PCR, while TCRdb's copy carries only in-frame clones and drops some. The data show a few hundred thousand clones, 87% seen once. The sample comprised PBMCs or T cells enriched from blood (not recorded which). Receptors were obtained from a woman aged 45-65 years who had recovered from COVID-19.

The chain employs TRBV7-9 and TRBJ2-2; the match to TRBD2 covers 12 bases. CDR1 is SEHNR, CDR2 FQNEAQ, per germline (reference sequence). The CDR3 length is 16 residues. V lost 0 bases and J lost 6; bases outside the gene matches: 2. The CDR3 sequence: CASSLALAGGPGELFF. CDR3 in DNA: TGTGCCAGCAGCTTAGCCCTAGCGGGGGGGCCCGGGGAGCTGTTTTTT.

CDR3 residues: CASSTRHHSEYEQFF. For the CDR3, the DNA is TGCGCCAGCAGCACCCGACATCATAGTGAATATGAGCAGTTCTTC. The gene calls are TRBV4-3 and TRBJ2-1; D is ambiguous. The length of the CDR3 is 15 residues. The germline V gene encodes CDR1 LGHNA and CDR2 YSLEER. The germline V and J ends were trimmed by 5 bases and 8 bases, with 19 bases remaining between them.

The CDR3 DNA is TGCGCCAGCAGCTGGACGGGACAGCAAGAGACCCAGTACTTC. Residues: CASSWTGQQETQYF. This chain links TRBV5-1 with TRBJ2-5; the match to TRBD1 covers 7 bases. The V and J ends lost 3 bases and 2 bases, in that order; junction bases with no gene match: 4. This CDR3 has 14 amino acids. The germline V gene has CDR1 SGHRS and CDR2 YFSETQ. The whole variable domain, filled in from reference TRBV5-1 and TRBJ2-5, reads KAGVTQTPRYLIKTRGQQVTLSCSPISGHRSVSWYQQTPGQGLQFLFEYFSETQRNKGNFPGRFSGRQFSNSRSEMNVSTLELGDSALYLCASSWTGQQETQYFGPGTRLLVL.

V gene TRBV3-1 (or the pseudogene TRBV3-2) combines with J gene TRBJ2-1; TRBD2 might be the D (7 bases). CDR3 length: 18 residues. CDR1 LGHDT and CDR2 YNNKEL come from the germline V gene (reference sequence). Trimming stripped 0 bases from V and 7 bases from J, with 22 bases between. The CDR3 DNA sequence: TGTGCCAGCAGCCAAGATATGGCGGGGGCCGTGAGCCTAAATGAGCAGTTCTTC. This encodes CASSQDMAGAVSLNEQFF.

The J gene is TRBJ1-4, the V gene TRBV4-2; D is possibly TRBD1 (5 bases). There are 16 residues in the CDR3. In germline, CDR1 is LGHNA, CDR2 YNFKEQ. V lost 0 bases, J lost 7 bases, and 15 bases lay in between. The CDR3 coding sequence is TGTGCCAGCAGCCAAGATCCGACAGCCCCCTCTGAAAAACTGTTTTTT. Protein: CASSQDPTAPSEKLFF.

The gene calls are TRBV11-3 and TRBJ2-1; 9 bases match TRBD2. V was clipped by 3 bases and J by 4 bases; unmatched bases: 7. There are 16 residues in the CDR3. CDR1 is SGHNT, CDR2 YENEEA, per germline. CDR3 loop: CASSLAGGLGYNEQFF. As DNA, the CDR3 is TGTGCCAGCAGCTTGGCGGGGGGGCTCGGATACAATGAGCAGTTCTTC. Full variable domain (rest looked up from reference TRBV11-3 and TRBJ2-1): EAGVVQSPRYKIIEKKQPVAFWCNPISGHNTLYWYLQNLGQGPELLIRYENEEAVDDSQLPKDRFSAERLKGVDSTLKIQPAELGDSAVYLCASSLAGGLGYNEQFFGPGTRLTVL.

The V gene is TRBV19, the J gene TRBJ2-1, with TRBD2 matching over 13 bases. Trimming removed 0 bases from V and 0 bases from J; junction bases left unmatched: 8. Germline CDR1 LNHDA, CDR2 SQIVND (reference sequence). The CDR3 is 20 amino acids. The CDR3 sequence is CASSIDGGTSGTSSYNEQFF. The CDR3 DNA is TGTGCCAGTAGTATAGATGGTGGGACTAGCGGGACCAGCTCCTACAATGAGCAGTTCTTC. The complete variable domain, with remaining parts taken from reference TRBV19 and TRBJ2-1, reads DGGITQSPKYLFRKEGQNVTLSCEQNLNHDAMYWYRQDPGQGLRLIYYSQIVNDFQKGDIAEGYSVSREKKESFPLTVTSAQKNPTAFYLCASSIDGGTSGTSSYNEQFFGPGTRLTVL.

This chain links TRBV19 with TRBJ1-4; 10 bases fit TRBD1. V shed 4 bases, J shed 3 bases, and the junction held 8 bases outside the gene matches. This CDR3 spans 17 amino acids. Germline lookup yields CDR1 LNHDA and CDR2 SQIVND (reference sequence). Written as DNA, the CDR3 is TGTGCCAGTAGTACCTGGGACAGGGGCTCGGCTAATGAAAAACTGTTTTTT. This translates into CASSTWDRGSANEKLFF.

The J gene is TRBJ2-7, the V gene TRBV29-1; possible D gene TRBD2, 7 bases. The V end was cut by 2 bases, the J end by 3 bases, with 20 bases between. This CDR3 spans 16 amino acids. Per the germline V gene, CDR1 is SQVTM and CDR2 is ANQGSEA. The CDR3 is CSVELTGGRGFYEQYF. The CDR3 nucleotides read TGCAGCGTTGAATTAACGGGGGGCAGGGGATTCTACGAGCAGTACTTC.

The CDR3 here is CASSFQNPGAEKLFF. The CDR3 DNA is TGTGCCAGCAGCTTTCAGAACCCTGGGGCTGAAAAACTGTTTTTT. This rearrangement joins TRBV7-9 to TRBJ1-4; TRBD1 is a possible D gene (5 bases). CDR3 size: 15 residues. Per germline, CDR1 SEHNR and CDR2 FQNEAQ (reference sequence). V lost 3 bases, J lost 7 bases, and 15 bases lay in between.

The chain links TRBV27 to TRBJ1-1; the D is unclear. CDR3 length: 14 residues. CDR1 and CDR2 (germline): MNHEY, SMNVEV (reference sequence). V was cut by 3 bases and J by 1 base, with 9 bases left in between. This CDR3 reads CASSFAGSNTEAFF. The CDR3 nucleotides read TGTGCCAGCAGTTTTGCGGGTTCGAACACTGAAGCTTTCTTT.

The rearrangement links TRBV7-2 to TRBJ2-5; D is possibly TRBD1 (5 bases). This CDR3 has 15 amino acids. Germline V gene sequence: CDR1 SGHTA, CDR2 FQGNSA. Trimming left V 5 bases short and J 4 bases short, with 17 bases between. As DNA, the CDR3 is TGTGCCAGCAGCCCGAGCAGGGCCCTTTCAGAGACCCAGTACTTC. It yields the protein CASSPSRALSETQYF. Full variable domain (missing parts from reference TRBV7-2 and TRBJ2-5): GAGVSQSPSNKVTEKGKDVELRCDPISGHTALYWYRQSLGQGLEFLIYFQGNSAPDKSGLPSDRFSAERTGGSVSTLTIQRTQQEDSAVYLCASSPSRALSETQYFGPGTRLLVL.

The chain couples TRBV19 to TRBJ1-4; TRBD1 matches at 7 bases. J lost 4 bases, V lost 0 bases, and 5 bases had no gene match. CDR1 is LNHDA and CDR2 is SQIVND in the germline V gene (reference sequence). The CDR3 length is 16 residues. The CDR3 nucleotides read TGTGCCAGTAGTATAGAAGGGACAGTTTTTAATGAAAAACTGTTTTTT. This translates into CASSIEGTVFNEKLFF.

This clone was observed a handful of times. The V gene is TRBV19, the J gene TRBJ1-5; D remains unclear. The V gene's germline CDR1 is LNHDA and CDR2 SQIVND (reference sequence). The CDR3 is 12 residues long. V dropped 5 bases and J dropped 4 bases, with 6 bases sitting between them. The CDR3, as DNA: TGTGCCAGTAGTTTCTCTAATCAGCCCCAGCATTTT. Amino acid sequence: CASSFSNQPQHF.

This chain uses TRBV29-1 with TRBJ1-2; D unclear. The CDR3 totals 12 residues. V lost 4 bases and J lost 2, with 8 bases in between. Germline V gene lookup returns CDR1 SQVTM and CDR2 ANQGSEA. The CDR3 sequence: CSVAQTNYGYTF. The DNA for the CDR3 is TGCAGCGTTGCACAGACCAACTATGGCTACACCTTC. Full variable domain (rest looked up from reference TRBV29-1 and TRBJ1-2): SAVISQKPSRDICQRGTSLTIQCQVDSQVTMMFWYRQQPGQSLTLIATANQGSEATYESGFVIDKFPISRPNLTFSTLTVSNMSPEDSSIYLCSVAQTNYGYTFGSGTRLTVV.

V is TRBV14 and J is TRBJ1-6; maybe TRBD1 (5 bases). The CDR3 totals 16 residues. V dropped 2 bases and J dropped 10 bases, with 18 bases sitting between them. Germline assignment: CDR1 SGHDN and CDR2 FVKESK. CDR3 sequence reads: CASSQRGWGERSPLHF. The DNA for the CDR3 is TGTGCCAGCAGCCAACGGGGCTGGGGGGAGCGGTCACCCCTCCACTTT.

The chain combines TRBV7-2 with TRBJ2-7, with 7 bases fitting TRBD2. This CDR3 contains 16 residues. The junction had 8 bases not matched to a gene; V was cut back by 2 bases and J by 1 base. Germline V lookup: CDR1 SGHTA, CDR2 FQGNSA. The CDR3 reads CASSLLDGGGSYEQYF. The CDR3 DNA follows: TGTGCCAGCAGCTTACTGGACGGCGGGGGATCCTACGAGCAGTACTTC.

The chain uses TRBV2 and TRBJ1-1; 8 positions match TRBD1. The CDR3 totals 13 residues. The trim removed 11 bases at V and 7 bases at J, leaving 12 bases unmatched. CDR1 SNHLY and CDR2 FYNNEI come from the germline V gene. The CDR3, as DNA: TGTGCCGACAGGGAACAGGGGGTCGGTGAAGCTTTCTTT. It encodes CADREQGVGEAFF. Supplemented by reference TRBV2 and TRBJ1-1, the full variable domain reads EPEVTQTPSHQVTQMGQEVILRCVPISNHLYFYWYRQILGQKVEFLVSFYNNEISEKSEIFDDQFSVERPDGSNFTLKIRSTKLEDSAMYFCADREQGVGEAFFGQGTRLTVV.

V is TRBV30 and J is TRBJ2-3, with D perhaps TRBD2 (7 bases). V was pared by 8 bases and J by 4 bases, with 16 bases between. Per germline, CDR1 GTSNPN and CDR2 SVGIG (reference sequence). The CDR3 loop spans 13 amino acids. CDR3 nucleotide sequence: TGTGCCCGAGGGGGGGGCCCCGCAGATACGCAGTATTTT. This encodes CARGGGPADTQYF.

The chain uses TRBV27 and TRBJ2-7; 7 nucleotides line up with TRBD2. The V segment lost 5 bases and the J segment 3 bases; nucleotides outside the gene matches: 4. Germline-derived CDR1 and CDR2 are MNHEY and SMNVEV (reference sequence). This CDR3 region has 13 residues. Here the CDR3 reads CASSMGLHYEQYF. In nucleotides, the CDR3 is TGTGCCAGCAGTATGGGACTACACTACGAGCAGTACTTC.

The J gene is TRBJ2-1, the V gene TRBV7-8, with 9 bases matching TRBD1. The CDR3 covers 15 residues. After removal of 5 bases from V and 7 bases from J, the junction contained 9 bases not matched to a gene. CDR1 SGHVS and CDR2 FQNEAQ come from the germline V gene. The chain's CDR3 is CASSTYRGRGNEQFF. For the CDR3, the DNA is TGTGCCAGCAGCACCTACAGGGGGCGCGGGAATGAGCAGTTCTTC.

The rearrangement joins TRBV6-6 to TRBJ1-5, with D unresolved. The CDR3 runs 18 residues. V was clipped by 5 bases and J by 6 bases, with 26 bases between them. CDR1 and CDR2 (germline): MNHNY, SVGAGI (reference sequence). The DNA of the CDR3 is TGTGCCAGCAGTCCCATCCTTCGGGGTGGAATGGGTGGTCAGCCCCAGCATTTT. This sequence encodes CASSPILRGGMGGQPQHF.

The chain couples TRBV28 to TRBJ2-1; 7 positions agree with TRBD2. CDR1 and CDR2 (germline): MDHEN, SYDVKM. Germline trimming cut 6 bases from V and 6 bases from J; bases unmatched to any gene: 11. The CDR3 has 15 residues. The CDR3 DNA reads TGTGCCAGCAGCCTCGTTTTCCCGGGGGGCAATGAGCAGTTCTTC. Translated: CASSLVFPGGNEQFF.

The CDR3 loop is CASSWDFPNNQPQHF. In DNA, the CDR3 is TGTGCCAGTAGCTGGGACTTCCCGAACAATCAGCCCCAGCATTTT. The J gene is TRBJ1-5, the V gene TRBV19, with TRBD1 as a possible D gene (5 bases). There are 15 residues in the CDR3. Per germline, CDR1 LNHDA and CDR2 SQIVND (reference sequence). The V end was cut by 6 bases, the J end by 3 bases, with 15 bases between.

This clone was seen a single time. This chain connects TRBV7-2 to TRBJ2-7, with D maybe TRBD1 (5 bases). This CDR3 region has 14 residues. Germline V gene lookup returns CDR1 SGHTA and CDR2 FQGNSA. The V and J ends lost 5 bases and 0 bases respectively, with 11 bases between them. The CDR3 region is CASSADTGSYEQYF. The CDR3 DNA is TGTGCCAGCAGCGCGGACACCGGCTCCTACGAGCAGTACTTC.

The chain has TRBV27 and TRBJ1-4, with 12 positions matching TRBD1. The germline CDR1 and CDR2 sequences are MNHEY and SMNVEV (reference sequence). The CDR3 sequence is 15 residues long. The V segment lost 5 bases and the J segment 8 bases; nucleotides outside the gene matches: 6. This chain's CDR3 is CASSRDGTGGEKLFF. CDR3 DNA sequence: TGTGCCAGCAGTAGAGACGGGACAGGGGGCGAAAAACTGTTTTTT.

The J gene is TRBJ1-2, the V gene TRBV6-6; D unresolved. The CDR3 contains 14 residues. CDR1 is MNHNY and CDR2 is SVGAGI in the germline V gene (reference sequence). V lost 2 bases and J 3 bases, leaving 10 bases between the germline ends. CDR3 protein: CASSYSDGDYGYTF. For the CDR3, the DNA is TGTGCCAGCAGTTACAGCGACGGGGACTATGGCTACACCTTC.

The chain combines TRBV28 with TRBJ1-4; 9 bases match TRBD1. The V gene's germline CDR1 is MDHEN and CDR2 SYDVKM. This CDR3 is built from 15 residues. The junction had 5 bases not matched to a gene; V was cut back by 5 bases and J by 4 bases. The DNA for the CDR3 is TGTGCCAGCAGTCAAAGGACAGGGGATAATGAAAAACTGTTTTTT. Translation gives CASSQRTGDNEKLFF.

This clone was picked up one time. This chain uses TRBV7-9 with TRBJ2-2, with a tentative D call TRBD1 (6 bases). Trimming removed 5 bases from V and 2 bases from J, with 18 bases in between. Germline CDR1 SEHNR, CDR2 FQNEAQ (reference sequence). The CDR3 is made up of 17 amino acids. Here the CDR3 reads CASSEGVGSQNTGELFF. The CDR3 DNA is TGTGCCAGCAGCGAGGGGGTGGGCTCCCAAAACACCGGGGAGCTGTTTTTT. Complete variable domain (other parts from reference TRBV7-9 and TRBJ2-2): DTGVSQNPRHKITKRGQNVTFRCDPISEHNRLYWYRQTLGQGPEFLTYFQNEAQLEKSRLLSDRFSAERPKGSFSTLEIQRTEQGDSAMYLCASSEGVGSQNTGELFFGEGSRLTVL.

J is TRBJ1-6 and V is TRBV5-1, with TRBD1 matching 8 bases. Germline trimming cut 3 bases from V and 3 bases from J; bases unmatched to any gene: 2. There are 15 residues in the CDR3. From germline, CDR1 is SGHRS and CDR2 YFSETQ. This CDR3 reads CASSSTGDYNSPLHF. The CDR3 region has the DNA TGCGCCAGCAGCTCGACAGGGGACTATAATTCACCCCTCCACTTT.